Following are 4 T cell receptor beta chains from one sample sequenced in a study of blood T cell repertoires in COVID-19 (dated by TCRdb to between 2020 and 2021). Receptors were amplified or captured by the immunoSEQ multiplex PCR assay. TCRdb took this table from immuneACCESS and kept in-frame rearrangements with V and J called. Such tables lack part of the clones; where checked against another copy, unresolved V genes explain under half of the gap, and the rest is unexplained. Here the sample has some 230,000 clones; roughly 84% occur a single time. Roughly 7.4% of the sample is held by the ten biggest clonotypes. Sequencing was performed on peripheral blood. These receptors came from a woman aged 50 to 60 with acute or convalescent COVID-19.

The rearrangement uses TRBV5-1 and TRBJ2-1; D might be TRBD2 (8 bases). CDR1 and CDR2 from the germline V gene are SGHRS and YFSETQ. The V gene lost 7 bases and the J gene lost 2 bases, with 22 bases spanning the gap. The CDR3 covers 17 residues. The CDR3 reads CASQGVGSGNTYNEQFF. The CDR3 region has the DNA TGCGCCAGCCAGGGGGTCGGTAGCGGGAACACCTACAATGAGCAGTTCTTC. Supplemented by reference TRBV5-1 and TRBJ2-1, the full variable domain reads KAGVTQTPRYLIKTRGQQVTLSCSPISGHRSVSWYQQTPGQGLQFLFEYFSETQRNKGNFPGRFSGRQFSNSRSEMNVSTLELGDSALYLCASQGVGSGNTYNEQFFGPGTRLTVL.

The chain carries TRBV7-2 and TRBJ1-1; possible D gene TRBD1, 6 bases. The CDR3 is made up of 17 amino acids. Germline CDR1 SGHTA, CDR2 FQGNSA. Trimming removed 5 bases at V and 1 base at J, with 20 bases between. The CDR3 region is CASSASSGGWGNTEAFF. CDR3 DNA: TGTGCCAGCAGCGCAAGCTCGGGGGGCTGGGGGAACACTGAAGCTTTCTTT.

This rearrangement joins TRBV5-4 to TRBJ1-4; D gene ambiguous. This CDR3 is 13 amino acids long. Germline lookup yields CDR1 SGHNT and CDR2 YYREEE (reference sequence). The V gene lost 0 bases and the J gene lost 4 bases, with 4 bases spanning the gap. The CDR3 DNA is TGTGCCAGCAGCTTGGACAATAATGAAAAACTGTTTTTT. Its protein product is CASSLDNNEKLFF. Together with reference TRBV5-4 and TRBJ1-4, the CDR3 gives the full variable domain: ETGVTQSPTHLIKTRGQQVTLRCSSQSGHNTVSWYQQALGQGPQFIFQYYREEENGRGNFPPRFSGLQFPNYSSELNVNALELDDSALYLCASSLDNNEKLFFGSGTQLSVL.

This clone has just one count. The chain joins TRBV5-4 to TRBJ1-1; TRBD1 matches at 7 bases. CDR3 length: 16 amino acids. Losses at the gene ends were 0 bases for V and 6 bases for J; bases not matched to a gene: 11. CDR1 is SGHNT, CDR2 YYREEE, per germline (reference sequence). This CDR3 is CASSLGGYRGHAEAFF. CDR3 nucleotide sequence: TGTGCCAGCAGCTTGGGGGGGTACAGGGGACATGCTGAAGCTTTCTTT. The full variable domain, rest sourced from reference TRBV5-4 and TRBJ1-1, is ETGVTQSPTHLIKTRGQQVTLRCSSQSGHNTVSWYQQALGQGPQFIFQYYREEENGRGNFPPRFSGLQFPNYSSELNVNALELDDSALYLCASSLGGYRGHAEAFFGQGTRLTVV.